This T cell receptor (beta chain) came from a study of blood T cell repertoires in COVID-19. Here immunoSEQ multiplex PCR was the method, and the copy in TCRdb shows in-frame clones only, minus some. The table has about half a million clones, roughly 89% seen once. Germline V gene lookup returns CDR1 SNHLY and CDR2 FYNNEI. This CDR3 is 15 amino acids long. Trimming at V came to 4 bases and at J to 2 bases, leaving 4 bases not matched to a gene. The sequencing sample was made of peripheral blood. The chain uses TRBV2 and TRBJ2-3, with 9 bases fitting TRBD2. The clonotype was recovered from a man younger than 35 with COVID-19, enrolled during active disease. In DNA, the CDR3 is TGTGCCAGCAGTGTTCTAGCGGGGATCACAGATACGCAGTATTTT. It is translated as CASSVLAGITDTQYF.